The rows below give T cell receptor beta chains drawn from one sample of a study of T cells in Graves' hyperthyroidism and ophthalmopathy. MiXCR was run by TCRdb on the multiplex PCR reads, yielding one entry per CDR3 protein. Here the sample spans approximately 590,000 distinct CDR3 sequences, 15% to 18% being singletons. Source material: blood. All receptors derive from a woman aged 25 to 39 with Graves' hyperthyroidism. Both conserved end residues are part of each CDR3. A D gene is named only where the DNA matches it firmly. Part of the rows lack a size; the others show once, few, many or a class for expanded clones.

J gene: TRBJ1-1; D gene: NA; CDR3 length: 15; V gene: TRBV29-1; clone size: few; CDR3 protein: CSVEGPGGAGTEAFF; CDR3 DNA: TGCAGCGTCGAGGGGCCGGGGGGCGCCGGCACTGAAGCTTTCTTT
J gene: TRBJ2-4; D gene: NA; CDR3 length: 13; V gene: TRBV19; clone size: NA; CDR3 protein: CASATLAKNIQYF; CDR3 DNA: TGTGCTTCAGCCACCCTAGCCAAAAACATTCAGTACTTC
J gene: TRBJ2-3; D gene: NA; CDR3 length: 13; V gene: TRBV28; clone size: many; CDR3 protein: CASSSLNTDTQYF; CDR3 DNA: TGTGCCAGCAGTTCCCTGAACACAGATACGCAGTATTTT
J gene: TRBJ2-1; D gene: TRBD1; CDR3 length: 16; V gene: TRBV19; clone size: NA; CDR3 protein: CASSEKDRGLENEQFF; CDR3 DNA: TGTGCCAGTAGTGAAAAGGACAGGGGGCTGGAAAATGAGCAGTTCTTC
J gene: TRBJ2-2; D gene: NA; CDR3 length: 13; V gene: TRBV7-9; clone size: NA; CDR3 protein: CASRRRESGELFF; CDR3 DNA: TGTGCCAGCAGGCGTCGGGAGTCCGGGGAGCTGTTTTTT
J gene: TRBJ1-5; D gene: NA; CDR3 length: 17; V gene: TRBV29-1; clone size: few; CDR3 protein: CSVVHGTLDEVCQPQHF; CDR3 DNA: TGCAGCGTTGTACACGGGACTCTCGACGAAGTATGTCAGCCCCAGCATTTT
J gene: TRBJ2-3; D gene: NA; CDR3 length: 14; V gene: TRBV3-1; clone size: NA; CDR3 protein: CASSQDLTPDTQYF; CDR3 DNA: TGTGCCAGCAGCCAAGATCTTACACCTGATACGCAGTATTTT
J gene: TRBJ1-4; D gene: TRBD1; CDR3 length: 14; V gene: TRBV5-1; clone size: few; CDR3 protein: CASSPGQGTEKLFF; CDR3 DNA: TGCGCCAGCAGCCCAGGACAGGGGACGGAGAAACTGTTTTTT
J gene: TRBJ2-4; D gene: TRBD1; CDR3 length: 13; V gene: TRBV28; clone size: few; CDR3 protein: CASGDGTVNIQYF; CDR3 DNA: TGTGCCAGCGGGGATGGGACAGTGAACATTCAGTACTTC
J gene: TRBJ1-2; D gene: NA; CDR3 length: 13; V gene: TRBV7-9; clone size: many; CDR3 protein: CASSPSGDYGYTF; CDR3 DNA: TGTGCCAGCAGCCCCTCAGGGGACTATGGCTACACCTTC
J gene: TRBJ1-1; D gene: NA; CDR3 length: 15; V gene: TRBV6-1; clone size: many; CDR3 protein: CATSLGATLNTEAFF; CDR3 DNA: TGTGCCACCAGTCTCGGGGCAACCTTGAACACTGAAGCTTTCTTT
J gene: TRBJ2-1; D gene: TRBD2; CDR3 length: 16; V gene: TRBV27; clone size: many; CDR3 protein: CASSFYRGRAYNEQFF; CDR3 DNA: TGTGCCAGCAGTTTTTACCGCGGGAGGGCCTACAATGAGCAGTTCTTC
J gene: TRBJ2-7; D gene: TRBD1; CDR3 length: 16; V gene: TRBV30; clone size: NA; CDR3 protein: CAWSAIPWTGSYEQYF; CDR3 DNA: TGTGCCTGGAGTGCGATCCCATGGACAGGATCCTACGAGCAGTACTTC
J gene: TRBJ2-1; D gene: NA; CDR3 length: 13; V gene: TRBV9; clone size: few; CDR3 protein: CASSVAAVGEQFF; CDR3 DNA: TGTGCCAGCAGCGTAGCTGCGGTGGGCGAGCAGTTCTTC
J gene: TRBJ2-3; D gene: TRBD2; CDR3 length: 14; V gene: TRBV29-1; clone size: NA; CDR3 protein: CSVFRTSAADTQYF; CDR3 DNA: TGCAGCGTATTTCGGACTAGCGCCGCAGATACGCAGTATTTT
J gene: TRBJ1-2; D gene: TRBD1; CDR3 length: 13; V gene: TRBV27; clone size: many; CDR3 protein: CASSSTGLYGYTF; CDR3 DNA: TGCGCCAGCAGCTCGACAGGGCTCTATGGCTACACCTTC
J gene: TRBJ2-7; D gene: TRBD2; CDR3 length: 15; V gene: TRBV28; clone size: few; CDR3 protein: CASSFPAGVHNEQYF; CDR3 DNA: TGTGCCAGCAGTTTCCCAGCGGGAGTACACAATGAGCAGTACTTC
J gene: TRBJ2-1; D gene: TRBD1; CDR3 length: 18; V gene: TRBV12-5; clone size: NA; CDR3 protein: CASGPWGAGTGAYNEQFF; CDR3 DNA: TGTGCTAGTGGCCCGTGGGGGGCCGGGACAGGGGCATACAATGAGCAGTTCTTC
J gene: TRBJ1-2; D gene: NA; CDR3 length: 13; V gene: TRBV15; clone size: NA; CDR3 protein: CATSKTGLYGYTF; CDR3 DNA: TGTGCCACCAGCAAGACAGGTCTCTATGGCTACACCTTC
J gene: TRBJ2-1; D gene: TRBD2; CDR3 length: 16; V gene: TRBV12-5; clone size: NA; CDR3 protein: CASGKERGASHNEQFF; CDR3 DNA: TGTGCTAGTGGTAAAGAGCGGGGAGCGTCCCACAATGAGCAGTTCTTC
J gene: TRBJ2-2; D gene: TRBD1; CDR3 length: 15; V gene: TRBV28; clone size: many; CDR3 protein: CASSYGTGDTGELFF; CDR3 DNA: TGTGCCAGCAGTTACGGGACAGGAGACACCGGGGAGCTGTTTTTT
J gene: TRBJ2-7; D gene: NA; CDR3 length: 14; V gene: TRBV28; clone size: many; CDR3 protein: CASRAGTMGYEQYF; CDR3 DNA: TGTGCCAGCAGGGCCGGGACAATGGGCTACGAGCAGTACTTC
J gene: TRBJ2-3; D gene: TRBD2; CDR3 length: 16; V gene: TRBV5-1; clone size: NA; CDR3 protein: CASKPLAGGGTDTQYF; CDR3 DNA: TGCGCCAGCAAGCCGCTAGCGGGAGGGGGGACAGATACGCAGTATTTT
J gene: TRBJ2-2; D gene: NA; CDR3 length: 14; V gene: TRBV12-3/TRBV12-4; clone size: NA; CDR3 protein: CASRRAGDTGEPFF; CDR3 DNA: TGTGCCAGCAGGAGGGCCGGCGACACCGGGGAGCCGTTTTTT
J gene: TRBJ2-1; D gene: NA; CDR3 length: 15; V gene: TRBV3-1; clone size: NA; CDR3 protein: CASSQDLGDYNEQFF; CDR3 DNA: TGTGCCAGCAGCCAAGACCTCGGAGATTACAATGAGCAGTTCTTC
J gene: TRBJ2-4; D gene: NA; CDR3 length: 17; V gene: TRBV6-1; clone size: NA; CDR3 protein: CASSEAWRETAKNIQYF; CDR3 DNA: TGTGCCAGCAGTGAAGCGTGGCGGGAAACAGCCAAAAACATTCAGTACTTC
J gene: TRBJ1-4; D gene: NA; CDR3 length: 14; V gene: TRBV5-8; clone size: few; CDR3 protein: CASSLDSFNEKLFF; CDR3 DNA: TGTGCCAGCAGCTTGGACAGCTTCAATGAAAAACTGTTTTTT
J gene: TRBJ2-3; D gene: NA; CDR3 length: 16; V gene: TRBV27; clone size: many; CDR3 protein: CASSPLGPGITDTQYF; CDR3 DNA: TGTGCCAGCAGTCCCCTCGGGCCAGGAATCACAGATACGCAGTATTTT
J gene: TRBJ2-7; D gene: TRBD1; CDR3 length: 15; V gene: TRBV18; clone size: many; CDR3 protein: CASSPNEDRAGEQYF; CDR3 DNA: TGTGCCAGCTCACCAAACGAGGACAGGGCGGGCGAGCAGTACTTC
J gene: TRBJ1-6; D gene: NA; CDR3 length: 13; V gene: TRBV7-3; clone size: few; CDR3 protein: CASSLSRDSPLHF; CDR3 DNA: TGTGCCAGCAGCCTGTCTAGGGACTCACCCCTCCACTTT
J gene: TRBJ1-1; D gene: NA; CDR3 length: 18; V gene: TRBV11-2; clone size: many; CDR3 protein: CASSLGTGGMMWNTEAFF; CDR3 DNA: TGTGCCAGCAGCTTAGGGACCGGAGGGATGATGTGGAACACTGAAGCTTTCTTT
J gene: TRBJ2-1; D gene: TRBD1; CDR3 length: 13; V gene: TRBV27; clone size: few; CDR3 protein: CASSLSGDRTQFF; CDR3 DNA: TGTGCCAGCAGTTTATCCGGGGACAGGACGCAGTTCTTC
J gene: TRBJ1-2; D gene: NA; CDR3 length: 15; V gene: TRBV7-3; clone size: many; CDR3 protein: CASSLQSGDISGYTF; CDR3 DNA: TGTGCCAGCAGCTTACAATCAGGGGATATCTCTGGCTACACCTTC
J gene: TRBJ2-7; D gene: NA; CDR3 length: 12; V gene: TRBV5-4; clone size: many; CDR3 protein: CASSPGNHEQYF; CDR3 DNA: TGTGCCAGCAGCCCGGGCAACCACGAGCAGTACTTC
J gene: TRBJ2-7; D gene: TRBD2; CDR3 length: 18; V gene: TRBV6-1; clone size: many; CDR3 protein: CASSYGKAGGLAGDEQYF; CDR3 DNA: TGTGCCAGCAGTTATGGTAAGGCCGGAGGACTAGCGGGAGACGAGCAGTACTTC
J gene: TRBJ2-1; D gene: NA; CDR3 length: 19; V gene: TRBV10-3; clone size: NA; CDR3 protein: CAITVRDTGLEPNNNEQFF; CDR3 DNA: TGTGCCATCACCGTCCGGGACACCGGACTCGAACCAAACAACAATGAGCAGTTCTTC
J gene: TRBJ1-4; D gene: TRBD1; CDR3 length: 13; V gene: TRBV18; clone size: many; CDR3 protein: CASSLGTDEKLFF; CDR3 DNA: TGTGCCAGCTCACTCGGGACAGATGAAAAACTGTTTTTT